This TCR beta chain was retrieved from a study of CD8 T cells in Susac syndrome. The CDR3 covers 16 residues. Germline V lookup: CDR1 SGDLS, CDR2 YYNGEE. V lost 3 bases to trimming and J lost 2 bases; unmatched junction nucleotides: 9. The sequenced target, TCR beta, came from blood CD8+ and CD4+ T cells. RNA was extracted with the RNeasy kit, and a quantity of about 0.45 to 1 ug was reverse transcribed using random hexamers. TCRdb re-derived calls from the immunoSEQ multiplex PCR reads in MiXCR, one entry per CDR3 protein. The sample includes 140,000 or so distinct CDR3 sequences, about 95% of them seen just once.

The clonotype was recovered from a human donor with multiple sclerosis. What was sequenced was CD4+ T cells from PBMCs. This chain links TRBV9 with TRBJ2-7; 9 bases align to TRBD1. Written as DNA, the CDR3 is TGTGCCAGCAGCGCCAACGGACAGGGGTTCCCCTACGAGCAGTACTTC. Translated: CASSANGQGFPYEQYF.